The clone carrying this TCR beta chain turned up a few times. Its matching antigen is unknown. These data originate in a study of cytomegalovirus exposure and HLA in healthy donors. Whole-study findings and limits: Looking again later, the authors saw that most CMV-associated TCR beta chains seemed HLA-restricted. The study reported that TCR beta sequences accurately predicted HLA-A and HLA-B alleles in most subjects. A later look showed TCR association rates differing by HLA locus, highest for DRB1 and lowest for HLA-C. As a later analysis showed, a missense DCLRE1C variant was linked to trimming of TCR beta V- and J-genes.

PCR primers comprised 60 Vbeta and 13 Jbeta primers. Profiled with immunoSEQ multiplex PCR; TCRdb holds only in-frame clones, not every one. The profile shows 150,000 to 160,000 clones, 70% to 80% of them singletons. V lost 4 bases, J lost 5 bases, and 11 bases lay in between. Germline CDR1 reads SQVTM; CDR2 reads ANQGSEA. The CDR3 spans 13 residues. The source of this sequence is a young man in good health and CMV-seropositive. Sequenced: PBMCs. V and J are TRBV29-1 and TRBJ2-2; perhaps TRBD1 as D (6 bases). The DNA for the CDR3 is TGCAGCGTTGCCCCAGGGGCTACCGGGGAGCTGTTTTTT. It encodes CSVAPGATGELFF.